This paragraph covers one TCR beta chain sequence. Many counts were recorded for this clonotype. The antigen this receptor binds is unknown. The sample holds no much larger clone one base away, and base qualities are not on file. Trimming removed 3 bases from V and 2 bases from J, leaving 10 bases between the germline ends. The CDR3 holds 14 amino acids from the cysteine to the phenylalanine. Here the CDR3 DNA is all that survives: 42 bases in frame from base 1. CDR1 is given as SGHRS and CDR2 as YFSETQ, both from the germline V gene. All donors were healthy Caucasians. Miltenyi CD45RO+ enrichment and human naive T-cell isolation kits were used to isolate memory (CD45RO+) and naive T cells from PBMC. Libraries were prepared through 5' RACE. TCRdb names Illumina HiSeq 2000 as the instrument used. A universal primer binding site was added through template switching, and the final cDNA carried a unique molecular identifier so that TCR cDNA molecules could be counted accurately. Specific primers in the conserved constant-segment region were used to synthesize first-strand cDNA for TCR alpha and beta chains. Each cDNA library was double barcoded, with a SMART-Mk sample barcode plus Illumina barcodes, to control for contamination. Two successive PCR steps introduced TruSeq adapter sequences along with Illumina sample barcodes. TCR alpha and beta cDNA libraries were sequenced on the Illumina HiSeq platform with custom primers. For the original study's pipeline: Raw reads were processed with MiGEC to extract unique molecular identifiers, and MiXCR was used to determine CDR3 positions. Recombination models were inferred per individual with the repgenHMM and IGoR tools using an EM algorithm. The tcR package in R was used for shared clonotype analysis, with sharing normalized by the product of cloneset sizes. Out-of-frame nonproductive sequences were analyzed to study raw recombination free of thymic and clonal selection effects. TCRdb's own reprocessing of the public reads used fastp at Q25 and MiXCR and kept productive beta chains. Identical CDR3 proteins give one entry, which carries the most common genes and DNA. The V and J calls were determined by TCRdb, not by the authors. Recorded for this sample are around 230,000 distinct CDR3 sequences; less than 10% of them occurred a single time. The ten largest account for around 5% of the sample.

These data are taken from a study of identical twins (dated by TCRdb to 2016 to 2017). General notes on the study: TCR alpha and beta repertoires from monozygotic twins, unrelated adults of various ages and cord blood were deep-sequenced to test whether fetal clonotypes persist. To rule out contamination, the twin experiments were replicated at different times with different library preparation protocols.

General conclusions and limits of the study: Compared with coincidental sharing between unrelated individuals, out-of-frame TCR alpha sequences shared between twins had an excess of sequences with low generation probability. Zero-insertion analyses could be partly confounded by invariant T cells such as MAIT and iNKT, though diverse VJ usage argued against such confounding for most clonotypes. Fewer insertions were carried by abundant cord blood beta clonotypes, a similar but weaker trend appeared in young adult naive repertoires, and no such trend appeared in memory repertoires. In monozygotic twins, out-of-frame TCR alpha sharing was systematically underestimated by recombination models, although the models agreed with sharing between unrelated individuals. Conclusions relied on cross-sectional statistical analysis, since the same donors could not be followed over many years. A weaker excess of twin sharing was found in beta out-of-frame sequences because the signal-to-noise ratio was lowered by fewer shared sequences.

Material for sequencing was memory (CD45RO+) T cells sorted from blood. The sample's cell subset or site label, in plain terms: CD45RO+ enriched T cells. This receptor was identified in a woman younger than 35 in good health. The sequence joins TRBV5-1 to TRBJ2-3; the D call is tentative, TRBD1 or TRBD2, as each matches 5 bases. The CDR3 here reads CASSSGTDTDTQYF. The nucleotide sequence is TGCGCCAGCAGCTCTGGGACGGACACAGATACGCAGTATTTT.